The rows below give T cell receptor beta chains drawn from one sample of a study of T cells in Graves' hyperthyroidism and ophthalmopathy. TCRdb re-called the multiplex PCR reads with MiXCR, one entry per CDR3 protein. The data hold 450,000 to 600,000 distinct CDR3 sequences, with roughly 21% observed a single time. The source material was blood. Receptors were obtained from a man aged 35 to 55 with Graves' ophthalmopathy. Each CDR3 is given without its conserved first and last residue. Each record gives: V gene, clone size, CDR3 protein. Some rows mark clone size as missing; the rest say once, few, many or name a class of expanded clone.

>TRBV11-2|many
ASSFGRGGDNEQF
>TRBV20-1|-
SAPGHWQETQY
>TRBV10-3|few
ATRPQEAQPQH
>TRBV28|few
ASSFWQSATEAF
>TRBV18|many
ASSPYGAETQY
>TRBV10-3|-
AISEGQGSYEQY
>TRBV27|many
ASSPRPTLAGGTDTQY
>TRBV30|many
AWSRGQRDQPQH
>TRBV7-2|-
ATSDYRDRETQY
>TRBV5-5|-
ASSWRGLGQPQH
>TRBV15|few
ATSRVAGEHNEQF
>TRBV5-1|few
ASSSVEGGTGELF
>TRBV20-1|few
SARLADFTGELF
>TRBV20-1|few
SAPSSVTDTQY
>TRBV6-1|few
ASSKGTGSTSSYNEQF
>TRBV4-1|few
ASSLTLGETQY
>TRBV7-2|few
ASSFRGGRETQY
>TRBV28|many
ASTSGGYEQY